A single TCR beta chain is shown here with its context. Its specificity is unknown. The data derive from a study of T cells in Graves' hyperthyroidism and ophthalmopathy. Points from the study as a whole: Blood samples included most of the expanded thyroid clonotypes exceeding 0.001.

RNA transcripts yielded amplified TCR beta CDR3 regions. Primed by the HTBI set, a first-round RT-PCR was run on the TCR CDR3. In TCRdb, the multiplex PCR reads were re-called with MiXCR into one record per CDR3 protein. The repertoire holds around 660,000 distinct CDR3 sequences, with over 40% as singletons. Exclusion followed for patients with uncontrolled infection, other autoimmune disease, pregnancy or lactation. Diagnosing involved the use of clinical symptoms, serum thyroxine and TRAb, thyroid ultrasound and orbital computed tomography. The CDR3 spans 14 residues. CDR1 and CDR2 (germline): LGHDT, YNNKEL (reference sequence). Trimming stripped 0 bases from V and 4 bases from J, with 9 bases between.

The origin of this receptor is an adult man with Graves' disease, either hyperthyroidism or ophthalmopathy (not recorded which). This chain connects TRBV3-1 to TRBJ2-5; D is possibly TRBD1 (5 bases). The source material was peripheral blood or thyroid tissue (not recorded which). CDR3 residues: CASSQDGQGETQYF. The CDR3 DNA reads as TGTGCCAGCAGCCAAGATGGGCAGGGAGAGACCCAGTACTTC.